A single sample gave rise to the 21 T cell receptor beta chains below, sequenced in a study of blood T cell repertoires in COVID-19. Here immunoSEQ multiplex PCR was the method, and the copy in TCRdb shows in-frame clones only, minus some. This sample has about 18,000 clones, with about nine tenths found just once. The sample taken for sequencing was PBMCs or T cells enriched from blood (not recorded which). These receptors all come from a woman in her 30s who had recovered from COVID-19.

The CDR3 loop reads CASRGGLAVYNEQFF. CDR3 nucleotide sequence: TGTGCCAGCAGAGGCGGACTAGCGGTCTACAATGAGCAGTTCTTC. This chain links TRBV6-5 with TRBJ2-1; 10 bases line up with TRBD2. Germline V gene lookup returns CDR1 MNHEY and CDR2 SVGAGI. The CDR3 is 15 amino acids. V was pared by 6 bases and J by 3 bases, with 5 bases of the junction left unmatched.

This clone has just one count. The chain joins TRBV7-2 to TRBJ2-5; 16 positions agree with TRBD2. Per germline, CDR1 SGHTA and CDR2 FQGNSA. There are 17 residues in the CDR3. The J segment lost 3 bases and the V segment lost 4 bases, leaving 5 bases of the junction unmatched. The CDR3 spells CASSSGTSGGGKETQYF. The CDR3 bases are TGTGCCAGCAGCTCAGGGACTAGCGGGGGGGGAAAAGAGACCCAGTACTTC.

The chain links TRBV15 to TRBJ2-5; possible D gene TRBD2, 5 bases. The CDR3 has 15 amino acids. Trimming left V 1 base short and J 0 bases short, with 9 bases between. Germline CDR1 and CDR2: LNHNV and YYDKDF (reference sequence). The CDR3 region has the DNA TGTGCCACCAGCAGAGGGGCTAGCTACCAAGAGACCCAGTACTTC. Residues: CATSRGASYQETQYF.

The chain joins TRBV30 to TRBJ1-1, with D perhaps matching TRBD1 (5 bases). The CDR3 runs 14 residues. Germline V lookup: CDR1 GTSNPN, CDR2 SVGIG (reference sequence). Trimming removed 4 bases from V and 6 bases from J, with 18 bases in between. CDR3: CAWNSGTIGSEAFF. The CDR3 nucleotides are TGTGCCTGGAACTCCGGGACTATCGGCTCTGAAGCTTTCTTT.

The gene calls are TRBV10-3 and TRBJ1-2; a possible D gene is TRBD1 (5 bases). V lost 4 bases and J lost 1, with 13 bases in between. From germline, CDR1 is ENHRY and CDR2 SYGVKD. This CDR3 comprises 15 residues. CDR3 sequence: CAISADGGGNYGYTF. Here the CDR3 DNA reads TGTGCCATCAGTGCTGACGGGGGAGGTAACTATGGCTACACCTTC.

The V gene is TRBV10-3, the J gene TRBJ2-3; 9 bases fit TRBD2. Germline loops: CDR1 ENHRY, CDR2 SYGVKD. V was clipped by 6 bases and J by 3 bases; unmatched bases: 10. The CDR3 covers 16 residues. The CDR3 here is CAISSQSSGVTDTQYF. The CDR3 nucleotides are TGTGCCATCAGCTCGCAATCTAGCGGGGTAACAGATACGCAGTATTTT.

V usage is TRBV4-3 and J usage is TRBJ2-5; 8 bases are a match to TRBD1. The CDR3 runs 15 residues. The germline V gene has CDR1 LGHNA and CDR2 YSLEER. V was clipped by 1 base and J by 5 bases; unmatched bases: 6. This CDR3 reads CASSQADRAQETQYF. The CDR3 DNA reads as TGCGCCAGCAGCCAAGCGGACAGGGCCCAGGAGACCCAGTACTTC.

The chain links TRBV5-6 to TRBJ2-7; no firm D call. The CDR3 contains 12 residues. V was clipped by 2 bases and J by 4 bases, with 7 bases between them. Germline V gene sequence: CDR1 SGHDT, CDR2 YYEEEE. The CDR3 is CASSFRIYEQYF. The CDR3 DNA is TGTGCCAGCAGCTTTAGAATTTACGAGCAGTACTTC.

This clone has more than one count but fewer than ten. The genes are TRBV19 and TRBJ1-2, with 7 bases lining up with TRBD1. The length of the CDR3 is 12 residues. The junction had 4 bases not matched to a gene; V was cut back by 7 bases and J by 5 bases. Germline CDR1 LNHDA, CDR2 SQIVND (reference sequence). CDR3 in DNA: TGTGCCAGTACGGGACAGATGTATGGCTACACCTTC. Its translation is CASTGQMYGYTF.

The chain recombines TRBV7-9 with TRBJ1-4, with TRBD1 as a possible D gene (6 bases). CDR1 and CDR2 (germline): SEHNR, FQNEAQ (reference sequence). V was pared by 6 bases and J by 1 base, with 12 bases between. The CDR3 runs 15 residues. CDR3 region: CASRLGGQTNEKLFF. DNA for the CDR3: TGTGCCAGCAGGCTAGGGGGACAAACTAATGAAAAACTGTTTTTT. Full variable domain (remainder filled in from reference TRBV7-9 and TRBJ1-4): DTGVSQNPRHKITKRGQNVTFRCDPISEHNRLYWYRQTLGQGPEFLTYFQNEAQLEKSRLLSDRFSAERPKGSFSTLEIQRTEQGDSAMYLCASRLGGQTNEKLFFGSGTQLSVL.

The V call is TRBV24-1, the J call TRBJ1-1, with D hard to call. This CDR3 has 13 amino acids. The germline V gene encodes CDR1 KGHDR and CDR2 SFDVKD. Trimming stripped 7 bases from V and 4 bases from J, with 12 bases between. Here the CDR3 reads CATSPSGSTEAFF. The CDR3 DNA sequence: TGTGCCACCAGCCCCTCAGGAAGCACTGAAGCTTTCTTT.

Written as DNA, the CDR3 is TGTGCCAGCAGTTTTCGGGAGGGCGCTTTCTTT. Protein product: CASSFREGAFF. This rearrangement joins TRBV12-3 or TRBV12-4 to TRBJ1-1; no clear D. The CDR3 extends over 11 amino acids. V shed 3 bases and J shed 11 bases, with 10 bases lying between them.

This chain uses TRBV29-1 with TRBJ1-2; D is undetermined. This CDR3 comprises 12 residues. V was clipped by 4 bases and J by 4 bases, with 10 bases between them. Per the germline V gene, CDR1 is SQVTM and CDR2 is ANQGSEA. The CDR3 nucleotides read TGCAGCGTTGGAAGCGAGGCCTATGGCTACACCTTC. As protein: CSVGSEAYGYTF.

The rearrangement links TRBV6-2 or TRBV6-3 to TRBJ2-7; TRBD1 matches at 7 bases. With V trimmed by 2 bases and J by 0 bases, 7 bases remained unmatched. This CDR3 is built from 16 residues. Germline V gene lookup returns CDR1 MNHEY and CDR2 SVGEGT. In DNA form, the CDR3 reads TGTGCCAGCAGTTACCCGACAGGGATGAACTCCTACGAGCAGTACTTC. Translation: CASSYPTGMNSYEQYF.

The V gene is TRBV30, the J gene TRBJ1-1; unclear D gene. V was shortened by 1 base and J by 1 base, with 4 bases between the two germline ends. The CDR3 totals 12 residues. Germline CDR1 reads GTSNPN; CDR2 reads SVGIG (reference sequence). CDR3 loop: CAWSAQNTEAFF. For the CDR3, the DNA is TGTGCCTGGAGTGCACAGAACACTGAAGCTTTCTTT.

This clone appeared a single time. V and J are TRBV3-1 (or the pseudogene TRBV3-2) and TRBJ2-7; 9 bases match TRBD2. Unmatched junction bases numbered 12, after V lost 5 bases and J lost 4 bases. Germline CDR1 is LGHDT and CDR2 is YNNKEL (reference sequence). CDR3 length: 16 amino acids. The CDR3 sequence: CASSRRGRGGYYEQYF. Written as DNA, the CDR3 is TGTGCCAGCAGCAGACGCGGGCGGGGGGGCTATTACGAGCAGTACTTC.

The V call is TRBV3-1 (or the pseudogene TRBV3-2), the J call TRBJ1-4; the match to TRBD1 covers 7 bases. CDR1 and CDR2 from the germline V gene are LGHDT and YNNKEL (reference sequence). The V gene end was trimmed by 4 bases and the J gene end by 4 bases; junction bases not matched to a gene: 6. The CDR3 extends over 15 amino acids. Here the CDR3 DNA reads TGTGCCAGCAGCCGGGACAGCGCCGGTAATGAAAAACTGTTTTTT. Amino acids: CASSRDSAGNEKLFF.

V is TRBV19 and J is TRBJ1-1; tentatively, D is TRBD1 (5 bases). V gave up 7 bases and J gave up 0 bases, with 15 bases separating them. The germline CDR1 and CDR2 sequences are LNHDA and SQIVND (reference sequence). CDR3 length equals 15 residues. The CDR3 bases are TGTGCCAGTAAGGCAGGGCTTGAAATGAACACTGAAGCTTTCTTT. Protein: CASKAGLEMNTEAFF.

V is TRBV15 and J is TRBJ2-7; tentatively, D is TRBD2 (6 bases). The CDR3 contains 14 residues. Trimming cost V 1 base and J 1 base, with 8 bases left between them. Germline V gene data show CDR1 as LNHNV and CDR2 as YYDKDF (reference sequence). The CDR3 nucleotides are TGTGCCACCAGCAGAGGGGACTCTTCCTACGAGCAGTACTTC. Translated, it gives CATSRGDSSYEQYF. The full variable domain, in which reference TRBV15 and TRBJ2-7 provide the parts outside the CDR3, is DAMVIQNPRYQVTQFGKPVTLSCSQTLNHNVMYWYQQKSSQAPKLLFHYYDKDFNNEADTPDNFQSRRPNTSFCFLDIRSPGLGDTAMYLCATSRGDSSYEQYFGPGTRLTVT.

In this sample, this clone turned up a few times. The V gene is TRBV21-1, the J gene TRBJ1-1. TRBV21-1 is a pseudogene locus. This CDR3 spans 14 amino acids. Written as DNA, the CDR3 is TGTGCCAGCAGCAACGGCGGGGCAGGCACTGAAGCTTTCTTT. Translating gives CASSNGGAGTEAFF.

The chain is built from TRBV29-1 and TRBJ2-7, with 8 bases matching TRBD1. After removal of 4 bases from V and 2 bases from J, the junction contained 1 base not matched to a gene. The CDR3 length is 12 residues. Germline CDR1 is SQVTM and CDR2 is ANQGSEA. This chain's CDR3 is CSVGQGTYEQYF. The CDR3 region has the DNA TGCAGCGTTGGACAGGGGACCTACGAGCAGTACTTC.